Shown below are 31 T cell receptor beta chains from a single sample sequenced in a study of blood T cell repertoires in COVID-19. Clones were read by immunoSEQ multiplex PCR, and TCRdb kept only the in-frame ones, dropping some. The sample has a few hundred thousand clones; 80% to 90% are singletons. The sequencing input was peripheral blood. Receptor source: a man between 18 and 35 years old who had recovered from COVID-19.

This chain connects TRBV21-1 to TRBJ1-5. TRBV21-1 is a listed pseudogene. The CDR3 has 16 amino acids. CDR3 DNA: TGTGCCAGCAGCATTGCGGGCCTCGGGAAGCGTCAGCCCCAGCATTTT. This encodes CASSIAGLGKRQPQHF.

This clone came up once. V is TRBV14 and J is TRBJ1-2, with D possibly TRBD1 on 6 matching bases. Germline lookup yields CDR1 SGHDN and CDR2 FVKESK. The CDR3 has 16 amino acids. Trimming removed 6 bases at V and 0 bases at J, with 17 bases between. The CDR3 DNA follows: TGTGCCAGCAGTTATATTGGGACACCTACTAACTATGGCTACACCTTC. Its protein is CASSYIGTPTNYGYTF.

This chain links TRBV19 with TRBJ2-7; perhaps TRBD1 as D (6 bases). Looked up from germline, CDR1 is LNHDA and CDR2 is SQIVND (reference sequence). The CDR3 covers 10 residues. Trimming shortened V by 8 bases and J by 4 bases, and 6 bases separated the two germline ends. For the CDR3, the DNA is TGTGCCAGTGGACAGTACGAGCAGTACTTC. Translated, it gives CASGQYEQYF.

The V gene is TRBV5-3, the J gene TRBJ2-5; the match to TRBD2 covers 7 bases. TRBV5-3 is classed as an ORF, of uncertain function. The CDR3 is 18 amino acids. Losses at the gene ends were 3 bases for V and 2 bases for J; bases not matched to a gene: 16. CDR3 region: CARSSGTIPTPQQETQYF. CDR3 DNA sequence: TGTGCCAGAAGCTCTGGGACTATACCTACGCCGCAACAAGAGACCCAGTACTTC.

This chain uses TRBV7-8 with TRBJ1-1; 7 nucleotides match TRBD1. This CDR3 spans 15 amino acids. Germline V gene lookup returns CDR1 SGHVS and CDR2 FQNEAQ. Trimming cost V 5 bases and J 4 bases; bases outside gene matches: 10. The CDR3 sequence: CASSLTATGATEAFF. The CDR3 nucleotides are TGTGCCAGCAGCCTAACAGCAACAGGGGCCACTGAAGCTTTCTTT.

This rearrangement joins TRBV6-2 or TRBV6-3 to TRBJ2-1, with TRBD1 matching 11 bases. Germline CDR1 reads MNHEY; CDR2 reads SVGEGT. CDR3 length: 17 residues. With 5 bases clipped from V and 4 bases from J, the junction kept 10 bases outside the gene matches. The CDR3 bases are TGTGCCAGCAGTGGGAGGACAGGGGGCCCAAAGTACAATGAGCAGTTCTTC. It specifies CASSGRTGGPKYNEQFF.

The J gene is TRBJ1-1, the V gene TRBV2; TRBD1 aligns across 7 bases. V was clipped by 7 bases and J by 1 base; unmatched bases: 6. Germline loops: CDR1 SNHLY, CDR2 FYNNEI. The CDR3 length is 14 residues. The CDR3 coding sequence is TGTGCCAGCAAAGGAGGGACAGCGAACACTGAAGCTTTCTTT. This gives the protein CASKGGTANTEAFF.

The V gene is TRBV5-6, the J gene TRBJ2-7, with 12 nucleotides matching TRBD1. Germline loops: CDR1 SGHDT, CDR2 YYEEEE. The ends lost 4 bases at V and 5 bases at J; junction bases unmatched: 7. This CDR3 region has 15 residues. The CDR3 loop reads CASSTSGTGGHEQYF. CDR3 in DNA: TGTGCCAGCAGCACCTCCGGGACAGGGGGCCACGAGCAGTACTTC.

The chain joins TRBV12-3 or TRBV12-4 to TRBJ1-1; no definite D call. V was trimmed by 5 bases and J by 6 bases, leaving 13 bases between them. CDR3 length equals 13 residues. In DNA, the CDR3 is TGTGCCAGCAGTCTTGGTACTACGGCTGAAGCTTTCTTT. Residues: CASSLGTTAEAFF.

The rearrangement uses TRBV29-1 and TRBJ1-1; 9 nucleotides agree with TRBD1. The J segment lost 1 base and the V segment lost 6 bases, leaving 3 bases of the junction unmatched. Germline V gives CDR1 SQVTM, CDR2 ANQGSEA. The CDR3 runs to 13 residues. The CDR3 region has the DNA TGCAGCGTCGGGACAGGGAGGAACACTGAAGCTTTCTTT. Translating gives CSVGTGRNTEAFF.

This clone was detected once. This chain links TRBV9 with TRBJ1-2, with TRBD1 matching over 8 bases. The CDR3 runs to 14 residues. The germline CDR1 and CDR2 sequences are SGDLS and YYNGEE. V was pared by 3 bases and J by 8 bases, with 9 bases of the junction left unmatched. This chain's CDR3 is CASSAGQGAYGYTF. The CDR3 bases are TGTGCCAGCAGCGCCGGACAGGGAGCGTACGGCTACACCTTC.

V is TRBV7-2 and J is TRBJ2-1; the match to TRBD2 covers 11 bases. The trim removed 5 bases at V and 3 bases at J, leaving 6 bases unmatched. CDR3 length: 16 amino acids. The germline gives CDR1 SGHTA, CDR2 FQGNSA. CDR3 sequence reads: CASSPTGTSGYNEQFF. The CDR3 coding sequence is TGTGCCAGCAGCCCAACCGGGACTAGCGGCTACAATGAGCAGTTCTTC. The full variable domain, completed using reference TRBV7-2 and TRBJ2-1, is GAGVSQSPSNKVTEKGKDVELRCDPISGHTALYWYRQSLGQGLEFLIYFQGNSAPDKSGLPSDRFSAERTGGSVSTLTIQRTQQEDSAVYLCASSPTGTSGYNEQFFGPGTRLTVL.

J is TRBJ1-5 and V is TRBV28; no clear D. Trimming shortened V by 8 bases and J by 4 bases, and 9 bases separated the two germline ends. The CDR3 length is 12 residues. The V gene's germline CDR1 is MDHEN and CDR2 SYDVKM. The CDR3 nucleotides read TGTGCCAGCCTAGCGGGGAATCAGCCCCAGCATTTT. Amino acid sequence: CASLAGNQPQHF.

This chain links TRBV12-3 or TRBV12-4 with TRBJ2-7, with 8 bases that match TRBD1. The CDR3 runs 13 residues. V gave up 3 bases and J gave up 3 bases; unmatched junction bases: 1. The CDR3 DNA sequence: TGTGCCAGCAGTTTGGACAGGGACTACGAGCAGTACTTC. Its translation is CASSLDRDYEQYF.

The V call is TRBV7-2, the J call TRBJ2-7; TRBD1 matches at 8 bases. J gave up 4 bases and V 5 bases, and 1 base lay outside the gene matches. The CDR3 length is 12 residues. Per germline, CDR1 SGHTA and CDR2 FQGNSA. DNA for the CDR3: TGTGCCAGCAGCCGGACAGGGTACGAGCAGTACTTC. Encoded protein: CASSRTGYEQYF. Full variable domain (remainder filled in from reference TRBV7-2 and TRBJ2-7): GAGVSQSPSNKVTEKGKDVELRCDPISGHTALYWYRQSLGQGLEFLIYFQGNSAPDKSGLPSDRFSAERTGGSVSTLTIQRTQQEDSAVYLCASSRTGYEQYFGPGTRLTVT.

The rearrangement joins TRBV19 to TRBJ2-7; 7 bases are shared with TRBD2. The CDR3 length is 14 residues. J gave up 2 bases and V 3 bases, and 4 bases lay outside the gene matches. Per germline, CDR1 LNHDA and CDR2 SQIVND (reference sequence). For the CDR3, the DNA is TGTGCCAGTAGTATGGGTGGGGGGGCCTACGAGCAGTACTTC. It translates to CASSMGGGAYEQYF.

The chain links TRBV6-5 to TRBJ1-2; TRBD1 matches 7 bases. Trimming at V came to 9 bases and at J to 8 bases, leaving 15 bases not matched to a gene. This CDR3 has 14 amino acids. Germline values: CDR1 MNHEY, CDR2 SVGAGI. Written as DNA, the CDR3 is TGTGCCAGAGACACAGGGGCCAGCCCCTTGGGCTACACCTTC. This gives the protein CARDTGASPLGYTF.

The chain employs TRBV3-1 (or the pseudogene TRBV3-2) and TRBJ2-3; D remains unclear. CDR1 and CDR2 (germline): LGHDT, YNNKEL (reference sequence). V dropped 3 bases and J dropped 5 bases, with 6 bases sitting between them. The CDR3 covers 12 residues. The CDR3 protein is CASSQNGDTQYF. CDR3 nucleotide sequence: TGTGCCAGCAGCCAGAACGGAGATACGCAGTATTTT.

V and J are TRBV6-2 or TRBV6-3 and TRBJ2-7, with D possibly matching TRBD2 (5 bases). CDR1 is MNHEY, CDR2 SVGEGT, per germline. The CDR3 is 15 amino acids. V was shortened by 4 bases and J by 3 bases, with 16 bases between the two germline ends. The CDR3 DNA reads TGTGCCAGCAGTTTTCCCCAGGCCGGGAACTACGAGCAGTACTTC. The encoded protein is CASSFPQAGNYEQYF.

The chain recombines TRBV12-1 with TRBJ1-1; the table's D call, TRBD1, has no DNA check behind it. TRBV12-1 is marked as a pseudogene. The CDR3 has 15 residues. In DNA form, the CDR3 reads TGTGCCAGCAGCACCATACAGGGGGGGAACACTGAAGCTTTCTTT. Its translation is CASSTIQGGNTEAFF.

The chain couples TRBV10-3 to TRBJ2-3, with 16 bases that match TRBD2. Trimming removed 3 bases from V and 0 bases from J; junction bases left unmatched: 9. Per germline, CDR1 ENHRY and CDR2 SYGVKD. The CDR3 extends over 20 amino acids. CDR3 bases: TGTGCCATCAGTGACCCGGGACTAGCGGGAGGGCCAAAAAGCACAGATACGCAGTATTTT. This sequence encodes CAISDPGLAGGPKSTDTQYF.

This chain uses TRBV6-5 with TRBJ1-2; no clear D. The ends were cut back, 5 bases at V and 2 bases at J, with 9 bases in the middle. The CDR3 sequence is 13 residues long. Germline V gene data show CDR1 as MNHEY and CDR2 as SVGAGI. CDR3 in DNA: TGTGCCAGCAGTCAACAAGAAAACTATGGCTACACCTTC. Protein product: CASSQQENYGYTF.

This clone was detected only once. This sequence joins TRBV4-2 and TRBJ2-5; perhaps TRBD2 as D (6 bases). The CDR3 is 18 residues long. The V and J ends lost 1 base and 4 bases respectively, with 22 bases between them. CDR1 LGHNA and CDR2 YNFKEQ come from the germline V gene. The CDR3 bases are TGTGCCAGCAGCCAAGGAATAGGGACGGGAGATAGGGTAGAGACCCAGTACTTC. It codes for CASSQGIGTGDRVETQYF.

The V gene is TRBV5-1, the J gene TRBJ1-1; D is unclear. Trimming pared 2 bases from V and 6 bases from J, leaving 14 bases between. Germline-derived CDR1 and CDR2 are SGHRS and YFSETQ. This CDR3 is built from 14 residues. The CDR3 coding sequence is TGCGCCAGCAGCTTCGGCGGAATCTCCTCTGAAGCTTTCTTT. It encodes CASSFGGISSEAFF.

V usage is TRBV9 and J usage is TRBJ1-1; weak D call: TRBD1 (6 bases). The length of the CDR3 is 16 residues. CDR1 is SGDLS, CDR2 YYNGEE, per germline. Trimming removed 3 bases from V and 3 bases from J, with 18 bases in between. The CDR3, as DNA: TGTGCCAGCAGCGACTTACAGGGACGTCGTTACACTGAAGCTTTCTTT. Protein: CASSDLQGRRYTEAFF.

The V call is TRBV9, the J call TRBJ2-2; 8 bases are shared with TRBD2. Trimming took 4 bases from V and 6 from J; bases not matched to a gene: 11. The CDR3 has 16 residues. The V gene's germline CDR1 is SGDLS and CDR2 YYNGEE. The CDR3 is CASSPGGGLRPGELFF. CDR3 in DNA: TGTGCCAGCAGCCCCGGGGGGGGCCTTAGGCCCGGGGAGCTGTTTTTT. Full variable domain (remainder filled in from reference TRBV9 and TRBJ2-2): DSGVTQTPKHLITATGQRVTLRCSPRSGDLSVYWYQQSLDQGLQFLIQYYNGEERAKGNILERFSAQQFPDLHSELNLSSLELGDSALYFCASSPGGGLRPGELFFGEGSRLTVL.

The rearrangement links TRBV29-1 to TRBJ1-4, with unresolved D. CDR1 is SQVTM and CDR2 is ANQGSEA in the germline V gene. The V and J ends lost 7 bases and 8 bases respectively, with 23 bases between them. This CDR3 is built from 15 residues. Here the CDR3 reads CSASKTPPPGEKLFF. CDR3 bases: TGCAGCGCCTCCAAGACACCTCCGCCGGGGGAAAAACTGTTTTTT.

V is TRBV2 and J is TRBJ1-5, with 8 positions matching TRBD1. This CDR3 is 15 amino acids long. Germline loops: CDR1 SNHLY, CDR2 FYNNEI. The ends lost 6 bases at V and 7 bases at J; junction bases unmatched: 11. CDR3 sequence (DNA): TGTGCCAGCAGCGCCGGACAGGGAGCGAGCCAGCCCCAGCATTTT. It translates to CASSAGQGASQPQHF.

The rearrangement uses TRBV18 and TRBJ2-1, with 7 bases matching TRBD1. Looked up from germline, CDR1 is KGHSH and CDR2 is LQKENI. The CDR3 length is 15 residues. The V segment lost 6 bases and the J segment 8 bases; nucleotides outside the gene matches: 13. This CDR3 reads CASSPFGTAQYEQFF. The CDR3 nucleotides are TGTGCCAGCTCCCCTTTTGGGACAGCTCAGTATGAGCAGTTCTTC.

The rearrangement joins TRBV6-5 to TRBJ1-5; maybe TRBD1 (6 bases). The CDR3 extends over 15 amino acids. CDR1 is MNHEY, CDR2 SVGAGI, per germline. V was pared by 8 bases and J by 1 base, with 15 bases between. This CDR3 reads CASCQGQTSNQPQHF. CDR3 sequence (DNA): TGTGCCAGCTGCCAAGGACAGACAAGCAATCAGCCCCAGCATTTT.

There are a few counts of this clone. The chain recombines TRBV2 with TRBJ2-7, with TRBD1 identical over 9 bases. The germline V gene has CDR1 SNHLY and CDR2 FYNNEI. The trim removed 6 bases at V and 5 bases at J, leaving 8 bases unmatched. The CDR3 contains 14 residues. The CDR3 bases are TGTGCCAGCAGGGAGGGACAGGGATCTGACGAGCAGTACTTC. This gives the protein CASREGQGSDEQYF. Filled out from reference TRBV2 and TRBJ2-7, the complete variable domain reads EPEVTQTPSHQVTQMGQEVILRCVPISNHLYFYWYRQILGQKVEFLVSFYNNEISEKSEIFDDQFSVERPDGSNFTLKIRSTKLEDSAMYFCASREGQGSDEQYFGPGTRLTVT.